This T cell receptor (beta chain) emerged from a study of blood T cell repertoires in COVID-19. There are a few counts of this clone. This table comes from immunoSEQ multiplex PCR, and its TCRdb copy is limited to in-frame clones, with some not included. The sample holds tens of thousands of clones, approximately 91% seen once. Sequencing was carried out using peripheral blood. The source of this sequence is a man aged 50-59 years with active COVID-19.

The CDR3 sequence is CASSLDGEETQYF. The CDR3 DNA reads as TGCGCCAGCAGCTTGGACGGGGAAGAGACCCAGTACTTC. The gene calls are TRBV5-1 and TRBJ2-5; possibly TRBD2 for D (5 bases). Germline CDR1 SGHRS, CDR2 YFSETQ. Trimming took 0 bases from V and 3 from J, leaving 6 bases between them. This CDR3 is built from 13 residues.